The present entry profiles one T cell receptor (beta chain) with its context. The junction does not match germline at one end; this may be a read error. A single record per CDR3 protein comes from TCRdb applying MiXCR to the PCR reads. The profile shows more than 9,000 distinct CDR3 sequences, 51% of them singletons. The data originate from a study of CD4 and CD8 cells across lung adenocarcinoma regions. This CDR3 has 20 residues. Germline CDR1 is MNHEY and CDR2 is SMNVEV (reference sequence). The patients had localized lung adenocarcinoma, a non-small cell subtype. V usage is TRBV27 and J usage is TRBJ2-3; tentative D call: TRBD1 (6 bases). The sample was CD4+ T cells from the margin of a lung tumor. This receptor was obtained from a male donor with lung adenocarcinoma. The CD4 and CD8 labels of this study may be unreliable. The CDR3 loop is CASRPVGRVGMVWDTNTQYF. In DNA, the CDR3 is TGTGCCAGCAGGCCGGTGGGACGCGTGGGGATGGTGTGGGACACAAACACTCAGTACTTT.